This T cell receptor beta chain was sequenced for a study of T cell repertoires in cytomegalovirus infection. Looking at the study overall: In the study, CMV epitopes included recently identified HLA-C-restricted and well-studied HLA-B-restricted ones. It can be stated that public TCR beta signatures indicated CMV infection as well as a matching HLA type. Study-wide findings and caveats: Cumulative frequency (of public TCR beta family members) identified carriers of CMV plus the relevant HLA. What dominated the ex vivo response were HLA-C-restricted CMV-specific TCR beta clonotypes.

Comments on this clonotype: What it binds is not known.

TCRdb recomputed calls from the reads with MiXCR, one row per CDR3 protein. The sample holds roughly 200,000 distinct CDR3 sequences, 38% seen once. Sequenced here: CD8+ T cells from cultured PBMCs, sampled from culture after CMV antigen stimulation. The receptor's source is a human donor in good health (CMV status not recorded). Some clones in this sample may be carry-over from other donors' samples.

The CDR3 bases are TGCAGCGTTGAAGAAACTACTACGTCTATGAGCTACACCTTC. This codes for CSVEETTTSMSYTF. The chain recombines TRBV29-1 with TRBJ1-2; D is unresolved. Looked up from germline, CDR1 is SQVTM and CDR2 is ANQGSEA. The V gene lost 0 bases and the J gene lost 9 bases, with 17 bases spanning the gap. The CDR3 runs to 14 residues.